The subject of this entry is one T cell receptor beta chain. What it binds is unknown. The source of the sample is a study of shared clonotypes between healthy human individuals. In the study overall: Each donor contributed plates that comprised three CD4 naive, three CD4 memory, two CD8 naive and one CD8 memory.

Findings and limits, study-wide: Generally, estimated richness proved larger in naive subsets than it did in memory subsets. Generation probabilities were higher for clonotypes shared across all four sorted-subset donors than for unshared ones.

Genomic DNA from each subset was divided evenly over several immunoSEQ plates. TCRdb keeps only in-frame clones here, not all; method: immunoSEQ multiplex PCR. This table has about 2.1 million clones, about 92% appearing once. CD8 cells classed as naive were CD45RO-negative and positively selected for CCR7, excluding terminally differentiated effector memory CD45RA+ cells. Sequencing was performed on naive CD8+ T cells from PBMCs. This TCR derives from a man in his late teens or twenties in good health. Some clones in this sample may be carry-over from other donors' samples.

The CDR3 here is CASSIAPGGVDGYTF. The CDR3 DNA is TGTGCCAGTAGTATAGCCCCCGGGGGCGTCGATGGCTACACCTTC. The genes are TRBV19 and TRBJ1-2, with D possibly TRBD1 on 6 matching bases. The CDR3 covers 15 residues. Trimming left V 1 base short and J 6 bases short, with 15 bases between. Looked up from germline, CDR1 is LNHDA and CDR2 is SQIVND (reference sequence).